This T cell receptor beta chain was sequenced in a study of blood T cell repertoires in COVID-19. Overall study context: Sites across the United States, Italy and Spain contributed samples from acute and convalescent COVID-19. PBMCs, B-cell-depleted T cells, or T cells provided the cDNA or gDNA that made up the material.

Assay used: immunoSEQ multiplex PCR; TCRdb lists only in-frame clones, some missing. The sample lists about 59,000 clones, about 86% occurring once. Germline CDR1 reads SNHLY; CDR2 reads FYNNEI. This CDR3 has 15 amino acids. The V end lost 3 bases, the J end lost 3 bases, and 9 bases lay between the germline ends. This chain connects TRBV2 to TRBJ1-6, with D unclear. Sequenced input: peripheral blood. This receptor was obtained from a woman aged 80 or over with active or convalescent COVID-19. The chain's CDR3 is CASSDGQIYNSPLHF. In DNA, the CDR3 is TGTGCCAGCAGTGATGGGCAGATCTATAATTCACCCCTCCACTTT.